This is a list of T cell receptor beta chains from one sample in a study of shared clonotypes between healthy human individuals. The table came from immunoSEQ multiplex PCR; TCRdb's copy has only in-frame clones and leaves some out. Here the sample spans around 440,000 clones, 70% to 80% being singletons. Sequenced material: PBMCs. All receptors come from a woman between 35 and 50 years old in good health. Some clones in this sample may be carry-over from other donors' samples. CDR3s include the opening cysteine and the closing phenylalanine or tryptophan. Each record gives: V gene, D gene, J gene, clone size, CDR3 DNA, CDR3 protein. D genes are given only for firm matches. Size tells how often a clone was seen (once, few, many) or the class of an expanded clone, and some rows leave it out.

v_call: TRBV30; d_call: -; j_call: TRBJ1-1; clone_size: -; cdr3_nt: TGTGCCTGCCAAGCTCGTCGGGCTGAAGCTTTCTTT; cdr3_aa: CACQARRAEAFF
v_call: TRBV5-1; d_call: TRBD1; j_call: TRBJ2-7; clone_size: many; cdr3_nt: TGCGCCAGCAGCTCCACCGGGACAGAGTCCTACGAGCAGTACTTC; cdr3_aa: CASSSTGTESYEQYF
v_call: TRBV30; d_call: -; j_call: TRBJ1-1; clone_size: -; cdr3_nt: TGTGCCTGGAGTTACACAAACCTGAACACTGAAGCTTTCTTT; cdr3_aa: CAWSYTNLNTEAFF
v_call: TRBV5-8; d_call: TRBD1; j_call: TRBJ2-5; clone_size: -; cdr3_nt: TGTGCCAGCAGCTTCCCCTTGAGGGACAGGAAAGAGACCCAGTACTTC; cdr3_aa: CASSFPLRDRKETQYF
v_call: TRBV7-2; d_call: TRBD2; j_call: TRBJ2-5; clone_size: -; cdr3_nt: TGTGCCAGCAGCCCGACTAGCGTCCAAGAGACCCAGTACTTC; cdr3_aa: CASSPTSVQETQYF
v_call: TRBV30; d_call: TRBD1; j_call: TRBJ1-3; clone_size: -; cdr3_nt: TGTGCCCAAGAAGACAGGGTGACCGGAAACACCATATATTTT; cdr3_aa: CAQEDRVTGNTIYF
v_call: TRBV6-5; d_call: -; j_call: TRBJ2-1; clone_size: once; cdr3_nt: TGTGCCAGCAGTTACCAGACGACCTACAATGAGCAGTTCTTC; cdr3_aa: CASSYQTTYNEQFF
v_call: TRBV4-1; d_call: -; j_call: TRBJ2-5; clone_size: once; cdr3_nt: TGCGCCAGCAGCCGCGGGGAGACCCAGTACTTC; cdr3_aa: CASSRGETQYF
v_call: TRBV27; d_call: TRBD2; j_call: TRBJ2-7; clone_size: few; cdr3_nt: TGTGCCAGCAGTCCGGGACTAGCGAGCCACGAGCAGTACTTC; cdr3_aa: CASSPGLASHEQYF
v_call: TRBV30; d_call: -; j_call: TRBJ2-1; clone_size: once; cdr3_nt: TGTGCCTGGAGTGTCAGATACAATGAGCAGTTCTTC; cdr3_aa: CAWSVRYNEQFF
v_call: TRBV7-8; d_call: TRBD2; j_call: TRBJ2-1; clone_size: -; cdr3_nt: TGTGCCAGCAGCACCCGGGGGGGGACAAACTACAATGAGCAGTTCTTC; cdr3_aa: CASSTRGGTNYNEQFF
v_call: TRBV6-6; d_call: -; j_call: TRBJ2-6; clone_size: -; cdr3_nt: TGTGCCAGCAGCAGTTCGCGCTCTGGGGCCAACGTCCTGACTTTC; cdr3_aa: CASSSSRSGANVLTF
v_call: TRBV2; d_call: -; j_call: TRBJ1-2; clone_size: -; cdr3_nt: TGTGCCAGCAGCCCGACACGAGCTAACTATGGCTACACCTTC; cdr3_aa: CASSPTRANYGYTF
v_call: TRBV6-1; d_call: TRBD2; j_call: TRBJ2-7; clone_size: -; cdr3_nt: TGTGCCAGCAGTGAAGGACTAGCGGGAGGGTACGAGCAGTACTTC; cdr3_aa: CASSEGLAGGYEQYF
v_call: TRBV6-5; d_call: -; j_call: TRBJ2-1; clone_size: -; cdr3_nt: TGTGCCAGCAGTTACGGGGCTAGGACAATGAGAGGAGAGCAGTTCTTC; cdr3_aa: CASSYGARTMRGEQFF
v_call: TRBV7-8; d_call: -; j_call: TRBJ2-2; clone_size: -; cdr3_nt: TGTGCCAGCAGCCCTGTTGAGGGCACGAACACCGGGGAGCTGTTTTTT; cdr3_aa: CASSPVEGTNTGELFF
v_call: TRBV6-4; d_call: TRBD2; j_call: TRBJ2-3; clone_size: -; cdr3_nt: TGTGCCAGCAGCCGGACTAGCGGGAGCACAGATACGCAGTATTTT; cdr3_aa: CASSRTSGSTDTQYF
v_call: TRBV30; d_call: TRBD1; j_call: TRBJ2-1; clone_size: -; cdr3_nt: TGTGCCTGGGGACAGGGGAGGAATGAGCAGTTCTTC; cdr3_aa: CAWGQGRNEQFF
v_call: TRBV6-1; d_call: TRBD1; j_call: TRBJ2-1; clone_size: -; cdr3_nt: TGTGCCAGCAGCCTCGGGACAGCCCCGTACAATGAGCAGTTCTTC; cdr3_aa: CASSLGTAPYNEQFF
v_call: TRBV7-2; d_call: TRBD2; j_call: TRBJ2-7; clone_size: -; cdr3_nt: TGTGCCAGCAGCTTTTCTAGCGGGAGCAGCGGCGAGCAGTACTTC; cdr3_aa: CASSFSSGSSGEQYF
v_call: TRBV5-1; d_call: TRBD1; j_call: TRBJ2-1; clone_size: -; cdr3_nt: TGCGCCAGCAGCCCGGGACAGGGTTACAATGAGCAGTTCTTC; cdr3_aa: CASSPGQGYNEQFF
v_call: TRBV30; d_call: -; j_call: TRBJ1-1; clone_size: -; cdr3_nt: TGTGCCTGGAGTGTACGTCAGGGTCTGGGTGAAGCTTTCTTT; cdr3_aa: CAWSVRQGLGEAFF
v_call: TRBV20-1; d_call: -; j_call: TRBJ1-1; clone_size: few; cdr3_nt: TGCAGTGTTCGAGTTGGCGCTGAAGCTTTCTTT; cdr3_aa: CSVRVGAEAFF
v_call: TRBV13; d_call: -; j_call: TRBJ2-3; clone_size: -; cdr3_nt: TGTGCCAGCAGCCGAGGAGGTGAGGATACGCAGTATTTT; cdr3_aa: CASSRGGEDTQYF
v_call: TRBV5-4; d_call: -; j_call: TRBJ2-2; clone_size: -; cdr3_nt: TGTGCCAGCAGCTTGAGCTTCGGGGGGCAGGTGTTTTTT; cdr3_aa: CASSLSFGGQVFF
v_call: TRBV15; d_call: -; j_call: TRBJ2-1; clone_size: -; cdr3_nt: TGTGCCACCAGCAGAGATCTAGGGCAGAGTGAGCAGTTCTTC; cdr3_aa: CATSRDLGQSEQFF
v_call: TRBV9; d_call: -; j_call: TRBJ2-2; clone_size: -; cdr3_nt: TGTGCCAGCAGCTCCTCTGGAGGGACTTCCCTTGGCGGGGAGCTGTTTTTT; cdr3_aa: CASSSSGGTSLGGELFF
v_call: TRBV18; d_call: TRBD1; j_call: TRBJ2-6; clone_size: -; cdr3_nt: TGTGCCAGCTCGTACGGGGGACAGGGGTCCGGGGCCAACGTCCTGACTTTC; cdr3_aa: CASSYGGQGSGANVLTF